Presented here are 12 T cell receptor beta chains from one specimen sequenced in a study of cytomegalovirus exposure and HLA in healthy donors (dated by TCRdb to the late 2010s). The library was obtained by the immunoSEQ multiplex PCR assay. The multiplex PCR relied on a mix of 60 forward primers for TCR Vbeta segments and 13 reverse primers for TCR Jbeta segments. TCRdb took this table from immuneACCESS and kept in-frame rearrangements with V and J called. Such tables lack part of the clones; where checked against another copy, unresolved V genes explain under half of the gap, and the rest is unexplained. Recorded for this sample are about 110,000 clones; around three quarters of them occurred a single time. 7.8% of the sample belongs to the ten largest clones. The source material was PBMCs. Every receptor here comes from a man between 25 and 39 years old in good health and CMV-seronegative.

The chain has TRBV7-3 and TRBJ2-2, with 9 bases that match TRBD2. The CDR3 covers 15 residues. Germline CDR1 reads SGHTA; CDR2 reads FQGTGA. V lost 5 bases to trimming and J lost 7 bases; unmatched junction nucleotides: 8. CDR3: CASSISGGGVGELFF. The CDR3 DNA reads as TGTGCCAGCAGCATATCTGGCGGGGGGGTCGGGGAGCTGTTTTTT. The complete variable domain, with remaining parts taken from reference TRBV7-3 and TRBJ2-2, reads GAGVSQTPSNKVTEKGKYVELRCDPISGHTALYWYRQSLGQGPEFLIYFQGTGAADDSGLPNDRFFAVRPEGSVSTLKIQRTERGDSAVYLCASSISGGGVGELFFGEGSRLTVL.

The CDR3 spells CASSMDRRGVSGELFF. In nucleotides, the CDR3 is TGTGCCAGCAGCATGGACAGGAGAGGGGTTAGCGGGGAGCTGTTTTTT. The chain uses TRBV28 and TRBJ2-2, with 7 nucleotides matching TRBD1. The CDR3 is 16 residues long. The germline V gene encodes CDR1 MDHEN and CDR2 SYDVKM. V shed 6 bases and J 7 bases; nucleotides not matched to a gene: 14.

For the CDR3, the DNA is TGTGCCAGCAGTTTGCAGACCGGGACTAGCCTCCACGAGCAGTACTTC. Its translation: CASSLQTGTSLHEQYF. This chain connects TRBV27 to TRBJ2-7; 9 bases align to TRBD2. CDR1 is MNHEY, CDR2 SMNVEV, per germline (reference sequence). The CDR3 runs 16 residues. The V segment lost 3 bases and the J segment 5 bases; nucleotides outside the gene matches: 11.

With regard to this clone: The identical CDR3 is also encoded by other nucleotide sequences in the sample. The chain combines TRBV5-6 with TRBJ2-1; 8 nucleotides agree with TRBD2. The trim removed 0 bases at V and 1 base at J, leaving 3 bases unmatched. The CDR3 runs 16 residues. Germline-derived CDR1 and CDR2 are SGHDT and YYEEEE. CDR3 sequence: CASSLGAGGSYNEQFF. The CDR3 bases are TGTGCCAGCAGCTTGGGGGCGGGGGGATCCTACAATGAGCAGTTCTTC.

J is TRBJ2-7 and V is TRBV28; the D is unclear. Germline V gene data show CDR1 as MDHEN and CDR2 as SYDVKM. V shed 3 bases and J shed 6 bases, with 12 bases lying between them. The CDR3 runs 13 residues. The CDR3 nucleotides are TGTGCCAGCAGTTTTGGGCAGGTGGGCGAGCAGTACTTC. Translating it yields CASSFGQVGEQYF.

This clone occurred once. The chain carries TRBV5-1 and TRBJ2-5, with 13 bases that match TRBD2. CDR1 and CDR2 from the germline V gene are SGHRS and YFSETQ. V lost 5 bases to trimming and J lost 5 bases; unmatched junction nucleotides: 6. This CDR3 contains 15 residues. The CDR3 is CASSLTSGGPETQYF. The CDR3 DNA follows: TGCGCCAGCAGTCTGACTAGCGGGGGGCCGGAGACCCAGTACTTC. Supplemented by reference TRBV5-1 and TRBJ2-5, the full variable domain reads KAGVTQTPRYLIKTRGQQVTLSCSPISGHRSVSWYQQTPGQGLQFLFEYFSETQRNKGNFPGRFSGRQFSNSRSEMNVSTLELGDSALYLCASSLTSGGPETQYFGPGTRLLVL.

This sequence joins TRBV30 and TRBJ1-6; maybe TRBD1 (6 bases). Germline V gene sequence: CDR1 GTSNPN, CDR2 SVGIG (reference sequence). The V end lost 2 bases, the J end lost 10 bases, and 15 bases lay between the germline ends. This CDR3 spans 14 amino acids. DNA of the CDR3: TGTGCCTGGAGTTCAGGCAGGGGTTTGTCACCCCTCCACTTT. It yields the protein CAWSSGRGLSPLHF.

The table lists this clone with a few counts. V usage is TRBV6-6 and J usage is TRBJ2-1; the match to TRBD2 covers 8 bases. CDR1 and CDR2 (germline): MNHNY, SVGAGI (reference sequence). The V gene end was trimmed by 5 bases and the J gene end by 0 bases; junction bases not matched to a gene: 3. The length of the CDR3 is 15 residues. The CDR3 nucleotides read TGTGCCAGCAGTCGGGGGGGGAGCTCCTACAATGAGCAGTTCTTC. As protein: CASSRGGSSYNEQFF.

This clone was seen a single time. The chain carries TRBV30 and TRBJ1-5, with 7 bases aligning to TRBD1. With V trimmed by 1 base and J by 4 bases, 13 bases remained unmatched. Germline assignment: CDR1 GTSNPN and CDR2 SVGIG (reference sequence). The CDR3 sequence is 17 residues long. CDR3: CAWSGGVDRAANQPQHF. As DNA, the CDR3 is TGTGCCTGGAGTGGAGGGGTTGACAGGGCGGCAAATCAGCCCCAGCATTTT.

J is TRBJ2-7 and V is TRBV5-1; no clear D. V was trimmed by 0 bases and J by 7 bases, leaving 11 bases between them. Germline V gene data show CDR1 as SGHRS and CDR2 as YFSETQ. This CDR3 spans 13 amino acids. The CDR3 DNA reads TGCGCCAGCAGCTTGGACAGCTTCGGTGAGCAGTACTTC. This codes for CASSLDSFGEQYF.

Only a few counts were recorded for this clone. This rearrangement joins TRBV6-5 to TRBJ2-5, with TRBD2 matching over 9 bases. V lost 6 bases, J lost 5 bases, and 10 bases stayed unmatched. The CDR3 has 15 residues. CDR1 and CDR2 (germline): MNHEY, SVGAGI. CDR3 amino acids: CASSNSGTSYETQYF. The DNA for the CDR3 is TGTGCCAGCAGCAACTCCGGGACTAGCTATGAGACCCAGTACTTC.

This clone appeared once. The chain employs TRBV6-1 and TRBJ2-3; 8 bases are a match to TRBD2. This CDR3 has 15 residues. Germline values: CDR1 MNHNS, CDR2 SASEGT. With 6 bases clipped from V and 4 bases from J, the junction kept 9 bases outside the gene matches. The CDR3 spells CASRDGGEIADTQYF. The CDR3, as DNA: TGTGCCAGCAGGGACGGGGGGGAGATAGCAGATACGCAGTATTTT.